Given below is one TCR beta chain in context. The antigen is not known. This table comes from immunoSEQ multiplex PCR, and its TCRdb copy is limited to in-frame clones, with some not included. The table has about 23,000 clones, roughly four fifths seen once. The J segment lost 4 bases and the V segment lost 6 bases, leaving 8 bases of the junction unmatched. The CDR3 is 15 residues long. Before sequencing, viral peptide pools were used by the ViraFEST assay to expand antigen-specific CD4+ T cells. The culture ran for approximately 10 days before CD4+ T cells were isolated. Nucleocapsid antibodies were negative in the vaccine recipients, who had never had SARS-CoV-2 infection. PBMC cultures contained two million cells per well, approximately 11 IU/ml IL-2 and about 9.7 ug/ml peptides. The source of the sample is a study of vaccination effects on CD4 cells after COVID-19.

The chain couples TRBV6-7 to TRBJ2-7; TRBD2 matches 11 bases. TRBV6-7 is reported as an ORF; its role is uncertain. The clonotype comes from a human donor who received a COVID-19 vaccine. Here the sequenced sample was CD4+ T cells from PBMCs cultured with SARS-CoV-2 spike peptides, taken before COVID-19 vaccination. For the CDR3, the DNA is TGTGCCAGCAGGGTTAGCGGGAGGGCCCCATACGAGCAGTACTTC. It codes for CASRVSGRAPYEQYF.